The rows below give T cell receptor beta chains drawn from one sample of a study of cytomegalovirus exposure and HLA in healthy donors. Profiling relied on immunoSEQ multiplex PCR, and the TCRdb table lists in-frame clones only, not all of them. The data hold 180,000 or so clones, with more than 65% observed a single time. The sample was PBMCs. The source is a male donor in good health and CMV-seronegative. CDR3s include the opening cysteine and the closing phenylalanine or tryptophan. Each record gives: J gene, D gene, clone size, V gene, CDR3 protein, CDR3 DNA. A D gene is named only where the DNA matches it firmly. Size is omitted from some rows. Given values are once, few, many or a class for expanded clones.

>TRBJ1-2|.|once|TRBV6-6
CASSYSQGWGGYTF
TGTGCCAGCAGTTACTCGCAGGGTTGGGGTGGCTACACCTTC
>TRBJ2-3|.|.|TRBV6-5
CASSYSSKRSTDTQYF
TGTGCCAGCAGTTACTCGAGTAAGCGGAGCACAGATACGCAGTATTTT
>TRBJ2-6|.|few|TRBV30
CACRGAGSGANVLTF
TGTGCCTGCCGGGGGGCCGGGTCTGGGGCCAACGTCCTGACTTTC
>TRBJ2-7|TRBD2|.|TRBV7-9
CSSSLLQPGLGSEQYF
TGTTCCAGCAGCTTGTTACAACCGGGACTAGGATCCGAGCAGTACTTC
>TRBJ2-4|.|.|TRBV4-3
CASSPSPSHPNIQYF
TGCGCCAGCAGCCCGTCCCCATCACACCCAAACATTCAGTACTTC
>TRBJ1-5|.|.|TRBV7-8
CASSLGTVNQPQHF
TGTGCCAGCAGCTTAGGGACAGTTAATCAGCCCCAGCATTTT
>TRBJ1-6|.|few|TRBV19
CASSIAGNSPLHF
TGTGCCAGTAGTATAGCCGGTAATTCACCCCTCCACTTT
>TRBJ2-4|TRBD1|.|TRBV13
CASSLSLRDRGLENIQYF
TGTGCCAGCAGCTTGAGCCTAAGGGACAGGGGGCTTGAAAACATTCAGTACTTC
>TRBJ2-2|.|few|TRBV5-5
CASSLVQNTGELFF
TGTGCCAGCAGCTTGGTCCAGAACACCGGGGAGCTGTTTTTT
>TRBJ1-4|.|.|TRBV2
CASSTRVEGILFF
TGTGCCAGCAGTACCCGAGTCGAGGGAATACTGTTTTTT
>TRBJ2-4|.|once|TRBV28
CASSFIGHYPYF
TGTGCCAGCAGTTTCATTGGACATTATCCGTACTTC
>TRBJ1-4|.|.|TRBV6-5
CASSFSNEKLFF
TGTGCCAGCAGTTTCTCTAATGAAAAACTGTTTTTT
>TRBJ2-2|TRBD2|.|TRBV28
CASSLLAGATGELFF
TGTGCCAGCAGTTTATTAGCGGGAGCCACCGGGGAGCTGTTTTTT
>TRBJ2-2|.|.|TRBV7-3
CASSFSRGELFF
TGTGCCAGCAGCTTCTCTAGGGGGGAGCTGTTTTTT
>TRBJ2-7|.|.|TRBV10-2
CASSDSHTGEQYF
TGCGCCAGCAGTGATTCCCATACCGGCGAGCAGTACTTC
>TRBJ1-2|TRBD1|.|TRBV5-4
CASRLQGKDYGYTF
TGTGCCAGCAGATTACAGGGGAAAGACTATGGCTACACCTTC
>TRBJ2-1|TRBD1|.|TRBV11-2
CASSQTGQGAGNEQFF
TGTGCCAGCAGCCAGACGGGACAGGGGGCAGGGAATGAGCAGTTCTTC
>TRBJ2-7|.|.|TRBV7-9
CSSSLVGGRIYEQYF
TGTTCCAGCAGCTTAGTAGGAGGGCGGATCTACGAGCAGTACTTC
>TRBJ2-7|TRBD1|once|TRBV10-2
CASGRDRGLYEQYF
TGCGCCAGCGGCCGGGACAGGGGGCTGTACGAGCAGTACTTC
>TRBJ2-6|.|.|TRBV6-6
CASRPSSGSGANVLTF
TGTGCCAGCAGACCCTCAAGCGGATCTGGGGCCAACGTCCTGACTTTC
>TRBJ1-1|.|.|TRBV5-4
CASSRSDRNTEAFF
TGTGCCAGCAGCCGCTCGGACAGAAACACTGAAGCTTTCTTT
>TRBJ2-2|.|few|TRBV28
CASSLMWGETGELFF
TGTGCCAGCAGTTTAATGTGGGGGGAGACCGGGGAGCTGTTTTTT
>TRBJ2-3|TRBD2|.|TRBV27
CASSIGLAGAFITDTQYF
TGTGCCAGCAGTATAGGACTAGCGGGAGCGTTTATCACAGATACGCAGTATTTT
>TRBJ2-3|.|.|TRBV6-4
CASSDSPGAMDTQYF
TGTGCCAGCAGTGACTCCCCCGGTGCCATGGATACGCAGTATTTT
>TRBJ2-3|.|.|TRBV6-5
CASSDLINTQYF
TGTGCCAGCAGCGATCTAATTAATACGCAGTATTTT
>TRBJ2-1|.|few|TRBV14
CASSQGGLTGNEQFF
TGTGCCAGCAGCCAAGGGGGCTTAACAGGGAATGAGCAGTTCTTC
>TRBJ2-7|TRBD1|.|TRBV6-1
CASSETGVDEQYF
TGTGCCAGCAGTGAAACAGGGGTGGACGAGCAGTACTTC
>TRBJ2-2|TRBD2|.|TRBV9
CASSLAGASRTGELFF
TGTGCCAGCAGCCTAGCGGGAGCTTCGAGGACCGGGGAGCTGTTTTTT
>TRBJ1-5|TRBD1|once|TRBV19
CASSISWTGGEPQHF
TGTGCCAGTAGTATCAGTTGGACAGGGGGCGAGCCCCAGCATTTT
>TRBJ1-5|TRBD1|few|TRBV27
CASSAKTGRTQPQHF
TGTGCCAGCAGTGCTAAGACAGGGCGCACTCAGCCCCAGCATTTT
>TRBJ2-7|.|.|TRBV7-9
CASSGRQADLSEQYF
TGTGCCAGCAGCGGAAGACAGGCCGACCTCTCCGAGCAGTACTTC
>TRBJ1-1|.|.|TRBV6-1
CASRSSLNTEAFF
TGTGCCAGCAGGTCCAGTCTGAACACTGAAGCTTTCTTT
>TRBJ1-1|.|.|TRBV19
CASSIAGGLMNTEAFF
TGTGCCAGTAGTATAGCGGGGGGGCTGATGAATACTGAAGCTTTCTTT
>TRBJ2-3|TRBD2|once|TRBV6-8
CASSYGFWEGSTDTQYF
TGTGCCAGCAGTTACGGGTTTTGGGAGGGAAGCACAGATACGCAGTATTTT
>TRBJ2-7|.|.|TRBV12-2
CASRYRGFGEQYF
TGTGCAAGTCGCTACAGGGGGTTCGGCGAGCAGTACTTC
>TRBJ1-2|.|.|TRBV4-2
CASSQVVAGHGYTF
TGTGCCAGCAGCCAAGTGGTCGCAGGGCATGGCTACACCTTC
>TRBJ2-7|.|.|TRBV15
CATSRDSGNYEQYF
TGTGCCACCAGCAGAGATTCGGGGAATTACGAGCAGTACTTC
>TRBJ2-7|TRBD2|.|TRBV5-5
CASSQMAGVATYEQYF
TGTGCCAGCAGCCAAATGGCGGGGGTCGCGACCTACGAGCAGTACTTC
>TRBJ2-7|TRBD2|.|TRBV11-2
CASSDGSGPYYEQYF
TGTGCCAGCAGCGACGGTAGCGGGCCGTACTACGAGCAGTACTTC
>TRBJ1-2|.|.|TRBV27
CASKFSGNYGYTF
TGTGCCAGCAAATTTTCAGGGAACTATGGCTACACCTTC
>TRBJ1-5|TRBD1|few|TRBV18
CASSPGGTGNQPQHF
TGTGCCAGCTCACCAGGGGGGACAGGGAATCAGCCCCAGCATTTT
>TRBJ2-7|.|few|TRBV27
CASSTTRRQAYEQYF
TGTGCCAGCAGTACCACCCGCCGACAGGCCTACGAGCAGTACTTC